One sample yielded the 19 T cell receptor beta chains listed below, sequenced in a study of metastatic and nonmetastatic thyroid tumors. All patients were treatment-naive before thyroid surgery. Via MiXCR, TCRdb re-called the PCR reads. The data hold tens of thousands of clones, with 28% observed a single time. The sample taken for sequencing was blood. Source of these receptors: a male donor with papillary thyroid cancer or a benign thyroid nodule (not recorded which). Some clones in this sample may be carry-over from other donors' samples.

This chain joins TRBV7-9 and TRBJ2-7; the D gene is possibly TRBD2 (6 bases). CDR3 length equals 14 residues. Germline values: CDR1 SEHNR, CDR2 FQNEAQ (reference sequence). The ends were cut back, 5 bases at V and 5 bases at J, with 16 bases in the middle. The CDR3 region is CASSLAGFKDEQYF. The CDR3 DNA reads TGTGCCAGCAGCCTCGCGGGGTTTAAAGACGAGCAGTACTTC.

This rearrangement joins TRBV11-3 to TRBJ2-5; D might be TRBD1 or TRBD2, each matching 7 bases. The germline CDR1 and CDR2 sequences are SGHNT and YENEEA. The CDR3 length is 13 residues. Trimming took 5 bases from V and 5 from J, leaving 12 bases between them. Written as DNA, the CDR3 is TGTGCCAGCAGCCGACAGGGAGGGGAGACCCAGTACTTC. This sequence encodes CASSRQGGETQYF.

CDR3 coding DNA: TGCAGTGCTACGAAAGTCTCCTACGAGCAGTACTTC. It specifies CSATKVSYEQYF. The chain links TRBV20-1 to TRBJ2-7; unclear D gene. There are 12 residues in the CDR3. CDR1 DFQATT and CDR2 SNEGSKA come from the germline V gene (reference sequence). V was trimmed by 4 bases and J by 0 bases, leaving 7 bases between them.

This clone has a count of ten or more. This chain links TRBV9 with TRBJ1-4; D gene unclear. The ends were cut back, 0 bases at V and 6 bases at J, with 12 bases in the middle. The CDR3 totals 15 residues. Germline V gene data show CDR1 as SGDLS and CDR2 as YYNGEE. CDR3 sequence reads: CASSVVRAEDEKLFF. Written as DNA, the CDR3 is TGTGCCAGCAGCGTAGTTCGCGCTGAGGATGAAAAACTGTTTTTT.

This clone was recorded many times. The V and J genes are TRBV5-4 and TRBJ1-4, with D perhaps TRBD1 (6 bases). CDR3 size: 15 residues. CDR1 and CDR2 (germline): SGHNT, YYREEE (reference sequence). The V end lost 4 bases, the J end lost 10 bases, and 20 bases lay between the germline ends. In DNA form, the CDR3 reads TGTGCCAGCAGCATCCAACAGGGATTCGAGGGAAAACTGTTTTTT. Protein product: CASSIQQGFEGKLFF.

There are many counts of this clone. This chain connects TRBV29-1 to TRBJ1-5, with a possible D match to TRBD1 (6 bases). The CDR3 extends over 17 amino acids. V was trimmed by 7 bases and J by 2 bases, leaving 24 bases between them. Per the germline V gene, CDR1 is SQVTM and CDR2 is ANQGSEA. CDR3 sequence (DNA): TGCAGCGACACCACGGGGGTGGGGGGCGCGGGCAATCAGCCCCAGCATTTT. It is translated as CSDTTGVGGAGNQPQHF.

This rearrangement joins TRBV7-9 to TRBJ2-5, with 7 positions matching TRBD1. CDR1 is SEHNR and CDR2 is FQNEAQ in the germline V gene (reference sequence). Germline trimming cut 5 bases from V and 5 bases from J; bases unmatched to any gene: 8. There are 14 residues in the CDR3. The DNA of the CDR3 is TGTGCCAGCAGCCTCTTGACAGGGTGGGAGACCCAGTACTTC. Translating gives CASSLLTGWETQYF.

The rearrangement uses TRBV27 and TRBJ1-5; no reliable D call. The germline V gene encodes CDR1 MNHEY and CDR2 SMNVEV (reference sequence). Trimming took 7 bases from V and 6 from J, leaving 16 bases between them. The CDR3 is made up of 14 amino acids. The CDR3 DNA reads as TGTGCCAGCAAACCCGACTGGGGAGGTCAGCCCCAGCATTTT. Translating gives CASKPDWGGQPQHF.

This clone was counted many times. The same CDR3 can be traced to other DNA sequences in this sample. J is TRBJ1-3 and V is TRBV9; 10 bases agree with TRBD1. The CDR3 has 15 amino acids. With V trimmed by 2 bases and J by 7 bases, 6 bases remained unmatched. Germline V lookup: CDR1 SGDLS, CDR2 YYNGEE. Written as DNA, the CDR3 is TGTGCCAGCAGCGTCACCGGGACAGGGGCGAACACCATATATTTT. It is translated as CASSVTGTGANTIYF.

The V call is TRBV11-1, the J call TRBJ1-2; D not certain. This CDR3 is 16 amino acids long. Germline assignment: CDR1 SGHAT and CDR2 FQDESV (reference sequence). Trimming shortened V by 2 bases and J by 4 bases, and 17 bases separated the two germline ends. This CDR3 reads CASSLLLDGWSYGYTF. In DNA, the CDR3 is TGTGCCAGCAGCTTATTATTAGACGGATGGTCCTATGGCTACACCTTC. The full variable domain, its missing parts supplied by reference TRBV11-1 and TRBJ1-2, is EAEVAQSPRYKITEKSQAVAFWCDPISGHATLYWYRQILGQGPELLVQFQDESVVDDSQLPKDRFSAERLKGVDSTLKIQPAELGDSAMYLCASSLLLDGWSYGYTFGSGTRLTVV.

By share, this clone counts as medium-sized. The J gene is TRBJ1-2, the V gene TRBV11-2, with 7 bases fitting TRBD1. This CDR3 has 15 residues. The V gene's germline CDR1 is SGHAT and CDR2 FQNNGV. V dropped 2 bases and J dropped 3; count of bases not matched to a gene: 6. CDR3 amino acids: CASSLFGTEYYGYTF. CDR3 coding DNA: TGTGCCAGCAGCTTATTCGGGACAGAATACTATGGCTACACCTTC.

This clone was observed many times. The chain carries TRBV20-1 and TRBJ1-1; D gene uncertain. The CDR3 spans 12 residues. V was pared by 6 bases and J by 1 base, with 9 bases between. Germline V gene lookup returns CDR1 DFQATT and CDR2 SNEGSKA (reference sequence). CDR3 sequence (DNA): TGCAGTGCCCCAGACCGGAACACTGAAGCTTTCTTT. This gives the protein CSAPDRNTEAFF.

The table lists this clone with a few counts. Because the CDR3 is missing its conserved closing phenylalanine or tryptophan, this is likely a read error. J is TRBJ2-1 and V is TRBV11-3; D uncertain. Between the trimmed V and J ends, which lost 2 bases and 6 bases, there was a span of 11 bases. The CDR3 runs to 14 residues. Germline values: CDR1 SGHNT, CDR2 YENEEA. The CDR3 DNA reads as TGTGCCAGCAGCTTATTTCCTGTGTTCAATGAGCAGTTCTCC. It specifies CASSLFPVFNEQFS.

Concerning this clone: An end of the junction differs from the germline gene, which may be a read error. The DNA for the CDR3 is TGTGCCAGCAGCCAAAACCTTTTTGGGGCCAAAGTCCAGACTTTC. It specifies CASSQNLFGAKVQTF. The gene calls are TRBV7-3 and TRBJ2-6; D is possibly TRBD1 (5 bases). The CDR3 covers 15 residues. Germline V gene data show CDR1 as SGHTA and CDR2 as FQGTGA.

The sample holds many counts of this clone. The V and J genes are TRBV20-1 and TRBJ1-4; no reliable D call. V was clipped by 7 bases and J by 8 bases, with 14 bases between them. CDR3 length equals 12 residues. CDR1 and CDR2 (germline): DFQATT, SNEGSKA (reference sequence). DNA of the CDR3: TGCAGTGTTACGGAAAGTGTGGAAAAACTGTTTTTT. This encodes CSVTESVEKLFF.

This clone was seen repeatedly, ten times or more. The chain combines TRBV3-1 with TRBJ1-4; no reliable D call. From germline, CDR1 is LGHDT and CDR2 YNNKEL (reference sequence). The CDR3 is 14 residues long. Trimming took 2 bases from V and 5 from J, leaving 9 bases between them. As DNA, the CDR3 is TGTGCCAGCAGCCAAAATGGGGAGAATGAAAAACTGTTTTTT. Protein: CASSQNGENEKLFF.

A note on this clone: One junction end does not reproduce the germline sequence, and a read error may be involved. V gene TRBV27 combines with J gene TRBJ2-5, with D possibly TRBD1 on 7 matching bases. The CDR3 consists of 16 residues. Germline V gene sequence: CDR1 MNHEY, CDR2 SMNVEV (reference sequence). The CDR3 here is CDSSLQLPGGQGTQYF. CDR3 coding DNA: TGTGACAGCAGTTTGCAACTTCCAGGGGGGCAAGGGACCCAGTACTTC.

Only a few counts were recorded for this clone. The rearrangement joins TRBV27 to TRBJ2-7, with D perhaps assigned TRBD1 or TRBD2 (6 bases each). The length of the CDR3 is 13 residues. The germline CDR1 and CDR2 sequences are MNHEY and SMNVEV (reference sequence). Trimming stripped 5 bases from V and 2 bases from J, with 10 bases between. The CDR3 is CASSGGTPYEQYF. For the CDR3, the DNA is TGTGCCAGCAGTGGGGGGACACCCTACGAGCAGTACTTC.

The CDR3 nucleotides read TGTGCCAGCAGCAGCTCGACAGGTACTCGACCATTGAACACCGGGGAGCTGTTTTTT. It translates to CASSSSTGTRPLNTGELFF. The J gene is TRBJ2-2, the V gene TRBV11-1; tentatively, D is TRBD1 (6 bases). Germline V gene lookup returns CDR1 SGHAT and CDR2 FQDESV (reference sequence). Between the trimmed V and J ends, which lost 5 bases and 1 base, there was a span of 23 bases. This CDR3 comprises 19 residues.